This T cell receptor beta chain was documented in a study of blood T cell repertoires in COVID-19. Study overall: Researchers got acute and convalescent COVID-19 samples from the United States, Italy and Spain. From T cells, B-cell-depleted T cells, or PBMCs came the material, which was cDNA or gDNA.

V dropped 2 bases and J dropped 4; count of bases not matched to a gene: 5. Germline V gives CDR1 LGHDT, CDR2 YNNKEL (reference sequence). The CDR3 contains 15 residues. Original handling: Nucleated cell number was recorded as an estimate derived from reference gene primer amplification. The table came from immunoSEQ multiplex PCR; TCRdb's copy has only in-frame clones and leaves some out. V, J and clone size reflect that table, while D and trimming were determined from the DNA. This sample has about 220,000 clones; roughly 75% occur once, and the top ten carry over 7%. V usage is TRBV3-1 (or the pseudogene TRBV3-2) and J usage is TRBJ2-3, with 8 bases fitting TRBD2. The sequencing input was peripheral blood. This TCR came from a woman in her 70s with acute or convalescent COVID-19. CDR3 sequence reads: CASSQRTGGPDTQYF. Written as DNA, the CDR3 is TGTGCCAGCAGCCAAAGAACGGGGGGGCCAGATACGCAGTATTTT.